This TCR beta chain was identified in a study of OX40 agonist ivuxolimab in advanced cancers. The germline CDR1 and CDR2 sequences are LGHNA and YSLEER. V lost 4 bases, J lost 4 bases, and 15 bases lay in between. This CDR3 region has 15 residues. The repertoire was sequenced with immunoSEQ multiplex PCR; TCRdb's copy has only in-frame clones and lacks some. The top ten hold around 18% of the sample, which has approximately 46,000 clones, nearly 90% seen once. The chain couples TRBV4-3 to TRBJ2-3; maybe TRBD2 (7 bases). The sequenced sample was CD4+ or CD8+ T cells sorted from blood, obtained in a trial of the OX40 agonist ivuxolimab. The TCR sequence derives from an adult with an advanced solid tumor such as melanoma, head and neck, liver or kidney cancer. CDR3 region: CASSPGGGGADTQYF. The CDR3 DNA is TGCGCCAGCAGCCCCGGAGGAGGGGGGGCAGATACGCAGTATTTT.